This TCR beta chain derives from a study of T cell responses to AZD1222 COVID-19 vaccine (dated by TCRdb to 2020 to 2023). A note on the overall study: AZD1222 recipients with second doses at about 4 weeks or about 12 weeks were pooled, because spike-specific TCR depth and breadth did not differ between schedules. Trial participants were enrolled by age into 18-55, 56-69 and 70-plus year subgroups, with roughly 160, 29 and 62 TCR-sequenced participants respectively. A total of more than 230 trial participants underwent TCR sequencing, of whom about 200 had received two doses of AZD1222 and approximately 26 had received two doses of the MenACWY control vaccine. On the study overall, not on this receptor specifically: A significant rise in spike-specific TCR breadth and depth was observed after two AZD1222 doses relative to day 0 and relative to MenACWY recipients. In the small 56-69-year group, the increase in depth fell short of significance, most likely because of low power. Conclusions about previously exposed vaccinees are limited because only six or seven AZD1222 recipients were SARS-CoV-2 seropositive at baseline. Because no day 14 peak-response samples were available, repertoires were characterized only after the peak T cell response. The whole spike protein was spanned by vaccine-associated CD4 TCRs, and dominant responses were seen in regions 160-218 and 743-854. Reportedly, close to half of the unique spike-specific TCRs recognized epitopes lying outside the regions that are mutated in the B.1.351 and B.1.1.7 variants. Participants were mostly white British, with more females than males. The authors suggested clonal diversity may have been underestimated.

Taken from the germline V gene, the CDR1 and CDR2 loops are MNHEY and SVGEGT. The CDR3 numbers 14 residues from cysteine through phenylalanine. Of the read, only the CDR3 DNA is kept; its 42 bases are in frame from base 1. The germline ends are 13 bases apart after V is trimmed by 4 bases and J by 6 bases. The CDR3 regions of human TCRbeta chains were analyzed by immunosequencing. From the authors' description of their analysis: Repertoire TCRs were matched against a reference library of SARS-CoV-2-specific TCRs generated with the MIRA antigen-specificity platform. Breadth was defined as the fraction of unique TCRs that were SARS-CoV-2-associated, and depth was defined as the fraction of total T cells that were SARS-CoV-2-associated. Using the MIRA data, each spike-specific TCR was assigned both to the spike region to which the TCR was reactive and to a CD4 or CD8 class. Log10-transformed breadth and depth values were compared by one-way ANOVA with Sidak's multiple comparisons tests. Not all clones reach the TCRdb copy of this immuneACCESS table, which keeps in-frame sequences only. Checked studies attribute under half of the gap to unresolved V genes and leave the rest unexplained. The V and J calls and the clone size are those of that table, but D and trimming were determined from the DNA. The sample table shows roughly 21,000 clones, and 82% are seen once. Clones ranked in the top ten supply less than 55% of the sample.

This sample's time point label indicates: baseline before first vaccination. Vaccinee samples came from UK trials COV001 and COV002, including a single-blind randomized controlled phase 2/3 trial of AZD1222 (ChAdOx1 nCoV-19) in healthy adults. For TCRbeta chain sequencing, PBMC samples were collected from trial participants at day 0 and at day 28 after the second dose. Worth noting for this clone: Its antigen is not yet known. Qualities for individual bases were not recorded, and no much larger clone is one base off.

This sample comprised peripheral blood, obtained on day 0 of AZD1222 vaccination. The TCR originated in an adult in good health. The V gene is TRBV6-2 or TRBV6-3 and the J gene is TRBJ1-5; the D gene is possibly TRBD1, with 6 bases matching. The sequence in DNA is TGTGCCAGCAGTTTCCAGGGGAAGTCTCAGCCCCAGCATTTT. It specifies CASSFQGKSQPQHF.